A single T cell receptor beta chain is shown here with its context. A v3.0 immunoSEQ assay was performed at survey level. The table came from immunoSEQ multiplex PCR; TCRdb's copy has only in-frame clones and leaves some out. The repertoire holds 17,000 or so clones, with about 81% as singletons. The V gene lost 4 bases and the J gene lost 2 bases, with 10 bases spanning the gap. The germline V gene has CDR1 SGHRS and CDR2 YFSETQ. The CDR3 extends over 14 amino acids. This entry comes from a study of long-term antiretroviral therapy in people with HIV. The specimen was unsorted PBMCs, collected 0.3 years after starting antiretroviral therapy. This sequence originates from a man younger than 30 with HIV. The J gene is TRBJ2-1, the V gene TRBV5-1, with D tentatively TRBD1 (5 bases). The CDR3 region has the DNA TGCGCCAGCAGCGGGCCAGGGCCCTACAATGAGCAGTTCTTC. Translated, it gives CASSGPGPYNEQFF. The full variable domain, with the rest looked up from reference TRBV5-1 and TRBJ2-1, is KAGVTQTPRYLIKTRGQQVTLSCSPISGHRSVSWYQQTPGQGLQFLFEYFSETQRNKGNFPGRFSGRQFSNSRSEMNVSTLELGDSALYLCASSGPGPYNEQFFGPGTRLTVL.